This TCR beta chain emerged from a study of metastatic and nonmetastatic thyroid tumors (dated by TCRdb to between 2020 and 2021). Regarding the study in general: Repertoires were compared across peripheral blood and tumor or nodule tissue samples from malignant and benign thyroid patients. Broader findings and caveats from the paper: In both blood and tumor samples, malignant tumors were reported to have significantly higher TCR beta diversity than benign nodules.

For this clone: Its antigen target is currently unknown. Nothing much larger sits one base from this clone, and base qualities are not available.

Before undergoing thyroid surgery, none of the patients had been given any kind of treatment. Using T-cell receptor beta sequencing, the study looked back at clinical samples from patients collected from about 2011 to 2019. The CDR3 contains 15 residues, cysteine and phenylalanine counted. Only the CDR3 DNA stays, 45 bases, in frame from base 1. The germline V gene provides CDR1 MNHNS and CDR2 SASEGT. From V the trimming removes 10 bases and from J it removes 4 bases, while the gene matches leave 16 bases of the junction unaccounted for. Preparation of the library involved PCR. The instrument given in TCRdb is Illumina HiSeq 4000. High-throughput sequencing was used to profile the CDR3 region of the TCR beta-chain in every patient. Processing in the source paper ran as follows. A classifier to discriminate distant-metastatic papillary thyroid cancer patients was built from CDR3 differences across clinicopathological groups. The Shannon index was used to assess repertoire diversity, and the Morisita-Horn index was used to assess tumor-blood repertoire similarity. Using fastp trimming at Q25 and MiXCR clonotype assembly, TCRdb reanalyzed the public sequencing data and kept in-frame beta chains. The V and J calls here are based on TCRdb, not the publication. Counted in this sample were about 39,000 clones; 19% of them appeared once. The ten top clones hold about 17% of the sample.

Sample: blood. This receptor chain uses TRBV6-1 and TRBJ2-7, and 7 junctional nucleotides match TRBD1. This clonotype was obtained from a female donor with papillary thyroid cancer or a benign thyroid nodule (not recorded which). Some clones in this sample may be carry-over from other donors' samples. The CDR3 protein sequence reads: CATLTHHRGGYEQYF. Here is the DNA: TGTGCCACCCTCACCCACCACAGGGGTGGGTACGAGCAGTACTTC.